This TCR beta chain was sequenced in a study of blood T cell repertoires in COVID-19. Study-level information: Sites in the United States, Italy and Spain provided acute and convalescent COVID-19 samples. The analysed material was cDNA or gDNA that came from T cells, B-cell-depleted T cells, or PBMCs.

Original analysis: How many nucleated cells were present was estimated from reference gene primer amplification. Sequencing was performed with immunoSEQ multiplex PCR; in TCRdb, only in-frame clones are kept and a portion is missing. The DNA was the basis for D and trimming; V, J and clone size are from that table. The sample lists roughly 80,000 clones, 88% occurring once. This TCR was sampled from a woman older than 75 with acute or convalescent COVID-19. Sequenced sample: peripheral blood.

The CDR3 sequence: CASSQDDARHSEQYF. In DNA form, the CDR3 reads TGTGCCAGCAGCCAAGATGATGCCCGGCACAGCGAGCAGTACTTC. This chain connects TRBV4-2 to TRBJ2-7; no definite D call. V gave up 0 bases and J gave up 6 bases, with 15 bases separating them. This CDR3 comprises 15 residues. In germline, CDR1 is LGHNA, CDR2 YNFKEQ.